Listed here are 18 T cell receptor beta chains from one sample, sequenced in a study of read filtering for tumor transcriptome and immune sequencing. The library was built from roughly 400 ng RNA with molecular barcoded adaptors for alpha/delta and beta/gamma chains. TCRdb reanalysed the reads using MiXCR and keeps one entry per CDR3 protein. The repertoire includes about 40,000 distinct CDR3 sequences, roughly 13% of them detected once, and 27% sits in the top ten. The sequencing input was a population of CD138-negative cells sorted from bone marrow. These receptors came from a donor over 35 with multiple myeloma.

The rearrangement links TRBV12-3 or TRBV12-4 to TRBJ1-1; D uncertain. The V end was cut by 3 bases, the J end by 3 bases, with 11 bases between. The length of the CDR3 is 14 residues. The CDR3 protein is CASSLGGRDTEAFF. In DNA, the CDR3 is TGTGCCAGCAGTTTGGGCGGGCGAGACACTGAAGCTTTCTTT.

A few counts support this clonotype. This rearrangement joins TRBV6-1 to TRBJ1-4; D gene unclear. The V end was cut by 0 bases, the J end by 7 bases, with 12 bases between. The CDR3 length is 15 residues. Germline V lookup: CDR1 MNHNS, CDR2 SASEGT. The CDR3 protein is CASSEAAAEREKLFF. As DNA, the CDR3 is TGTGCCAGCAGTGAAGCGGCGGCAGAGCGTGAAAAACTGTTTTTT.

This clonotype was found a few times. Just one base apart from a much larger clone, this may be a read error. No conserved phenylalanine or tryptophan is present at the end of the CDR3, so a read error is the likely explanation. The CDR3 is CASSFWKETQYL. The CDR3 nucleotides read TGTGCCAGCAGTTTCTGGAAGGAGACCCAGTACCTC. The J gene is TRBJ2-5, the V gene TRBV6-2 or TRBV6-3; unclear D gene. CDR1 and CDR2 from the germline V gene are MNHEY and SVGEGT. V shed 4 bases and J shed 5 bases, with 8 bases lying between them. This CDR3 has 12 amino acids.

A single count supports this clonotype. CDR3 in amino acids: CASSRPGTGSGANVLTF. The CDR3 coding sequence is TGTGCCAGCAGCCGTCCCGGGACAGGGTCTGGGGCCAACGTCCTGACTTTC. The chain recombines TRBV7-3 with TRBJ2-6; 9 bases line up with TRBD1. There are 17 residues in the CDR3. Trimming took 5 bases from V and 1 from J; bases not matched to a gene: 6. Germline CDR1 reads SGHTA; CDR2 reads FQGTGA.

This clonotype was counted ten times or more. The chain carries TRBV18 and TRBJ2-5; D may be TRBD1 or TRBD2 (5 bases each). The CDR3 sequence is 16 residues long. CDR1 is KGHSH, CDR2 LQKENI, per germline. V was trimmed by 4 bases and J by 5 bases, leaving 20 bases between them. DNA for the CDR3: TGTGCCAGCTCACGTATCCGGGACGGGCCGATTGAGACCCAGTACTTC. The encoded protein is CASSRIRDGPIETQYF.

The chain links TRBV24-1 to TRBJ2-3; 7 bases line up with TRBD2. The CDR3 loop spans 14 amino acids. With V trimmed by 3 bases and J by 4 bases, 3 bases remained unmatched. CDR1 is KGHDR and CDR2 is SFDVKD in the germline V gene. Here the CDR3 reads CATSDAAGADTQYF. CDR3 bases: TGTGCCACCAGTGATGCGGCGGGAGCAGATACGCAGTATTTT.

This clonotype appeared many times. This chain connects TRBV28 to TRBJ2-7; D assignment may be TRBD1 or TRBD2 (5 bases each). V was trimmed by 5 bases and J by 3 bases, leaving 14 bases between them. The CDR3 spans 14 residues. Per germline, CDR1 MDHEN and CDR2 SYDVKM. CDR3 loop: CASSLTGLGYEQYF. CDR3 nucleotide sequence: TGTGCCAGCAGTCTGACGGGGCTAGGCTACGAGCAGTACTTC. The whole variable domain, remainder taken from reference TRBV28 and TRBJ2-7, is DVKVTQSSRYLVKRTGEKVFLECVQDMDHENMFWYRQDPGLGLRLIYFSYDVKMKEKGDIPEGYSVSREKKERFSLILESASTNQTSMYLCASSLTGLGYEQYFGPGTRLTVT.

V is TRBV7-3 and J is TRBJ2-7; 9 nucleotides agree with TRBD1. The CDR3 consists of 15 residues. Germline V lookup: CDR1 SGHTA, CDR2 FQGTGA. J lost 4 bases, V lost 5 bases, and 9 bases had no gene match. The CDR3 region is CASSRPGTGQYEQYF. The DNA of the CDR3 is TGTGCCAGCAGCCGACCAGGGACAGGGCAATACGAGCAGTACTTC.

This clonotype appeared many times. The DNA of the CDR3 is TGTGCCAGCAGCACAAGTAGCGGGACGACAGATACGCAGTATTTT. It is translated as CASSTSSGTTDTQYF. The chain joins TRBV9 to TRBJ2-3, with 8 bases that match TRBD2. The V gene's germline CDR1 is SGDLS and CDR2 YYNGEE. Germline trimming cut 4 bases from V and 3 bases from J; bases unmatched to any gene: 7. The length of the CDR3 is 15 residues.

This clonotype was seen at least ten times. The chain uses TRBV12-3 or TRBV12-4 and TRBJ2-7; D perhaps matches TRBD2 (5 bases). The CDR3 has 14 amino acids. The germline V and J ends were trimmed by 3 bases and 4 bases, with 13 bases remaining between them. This CDR3 is CASSFSGLIYEQYF. CDR3 bases: TGTGCCAGCAGTTTCTCAGGACTGATTTACGAGCAGTACTTC.

This clonotype was recorded at least ten times. V and J are TRBV29-1 and TRBJ2-3; TRBD1 might be the D (6 bases). Between the trimmed V and J ends, which lost 0 bases and 6 bases, there was a span of 25 bases. Germline CDR1 SQVTM, CDR2 ANQGSEA. There are 18 residues in the CDR3. CDR3 coding DNA: TGCAGCGTTGAAGATTGGGCATGGTTACAGGGTGGATTTGATACGCAGTATTTT. This codes for CSVEDWAWLQGGFDTQYF.

This clonotype was seen repeatedly, ten times or more. The rearrangement uses TRBV29-1 and TRBJ1-1; D might be TRBD1 (6 bases). This CDR3 comprises 11 residues. Germline-derived CDR1 and CDR2 are SQVTM and ANQGSEA. Trimming left V 7 bases short and J 9 bases short, with 15 bases between. CDR3 DNA sequence: TGCAGCGGGAGACAGGACCAGAAAGCTTTCTTT. This translates into CSGRQDQKAFF.

Of note for this clonotype: This may stem from a read error, because a much larger clone lies one nucleotide away. V is TRBV29-1 and J is TRBJ2-7; 8 bases agree with TRBD2. CDR1 is SQVTM and CDR2 is ANQGSEA in the germline V gene. J gave up 4 bases and V 6 bases, and 17 bases lay outside the gene matches. The CDR3 has 16 residues. CDR3 sequence (DNA): TGCAGCGTAAAAAATTCGGGGACTAGAGGCGTTTACGAGCAGTACTTC. Translating gives CSVKNSGTRGVYEQYF.

This clonotype was seen a handful of times. The J gene is TRBJ2-5, the V gene TRBV5-1; D unclear. V lost 0 bases and J lost 1, with 10 bases in between. Per germline, CDR1 SGHRS and CDR2 YFSETQ. The CDR3 extends over 15 amino acids. The CDR3 DNA sequence: TGCGCCAGCAGCTTGGGGACCCTCGCCCAAGAGACCCAGTACTTC. Protein product: CASSLGTLAQETQYF.

This clonotype was observed at least ten times. The gene calls are TRBV28 and TRBJ2-3, with D perhaps TRBD1 (6 bases). This CDR3 spans 12 amino acids. V lost 8 bases and J lost 2, with 8 bases in between. Germline V lookup: CDR1 MDHEN, CDR2 SYDVKM. DNA of the CDR3: TGTGCCAGCGGGGGCCCCACAGATACGCAGTATTTT. Amino acids: CASGGPTDTQYF.

This clonotype occurred many times. The V gene is TRBV11-2, the J gene TRBJ2-7; D remains ambiguous. V lost 1 base and J 5 bases, leaving 6 bases between the germline ends. Germline V gene lookup returns CDR1 SGHAT and CDR2 FQNNGV. The CDR3 contains 12 residues. The CDR3 region is CASSLAWDEQYF. Here the CDR3 DNA reads TGTGCCAGCAGCTTAGCATGGGACGAGCAGTACTTC.

Details on this clonotype: It differs at one base from a far larger clone, so likely a read error. This chain joins TRBV30 and TRBJ2-5, with TRBD2 as a possible D gene (5 bases). This CDR3 has 16 residues. The V gene lost 3 bases and the J gene lost 11 bases, with 28 bases spanning the gap. Germline V gene data show CDR1 as GTSNPN and CDR2 as SVGIG (reference sequence). The CDR3 spells CAWRGLINIRSYEQYF. CDR3 nucleotide sequence: TGTGCCTGGAGAGGACTGATCAACATCAGGAGCTATGAGCAGTACTTC. Supplemented by reference TRBV30 and TRBJ2-5, the full variable domain reads SQTIHQWPATLVQPVGSPLSLECTVEGTSNPNLYWYRQAAGRGLQLLFYSVGIGQISSEVPQNLSASRPQDRQFILSSKKLLLSDSGFYLCAWRGLINIRSYEQYFGPGTRLLVL.

The genes are TRBV29-1 and TRBJ2-7; D not certain. V was cut by 5 bases and J by 7 bases, with 15 bases left in between. The CDR3 totals 12 residues. Germline CDR1 reads SQVTM; CDR2 reads ANQGSEA. CDR3 loop: CSVFGSHWEQYF. The DNA of the CDR3 is TGCAGCGTTTTCGGGTCCCACTGGGAGCAGTACTTC.